This T cell receptor (beta chain) appears in the sequencing data of a study of blood T cells in healthy people across ages. This clonotype occurred a few times. V lost 5 bases, J lost 0 bases, and 15 bases lay in between. CDR3 length: 16 residues. From germline, CDR1 is SGHTA and CDR2 FQGTGA. For the second PCR, which ran for roughly 6 to 12 cycles, a sample-barcoded 5' primer and a J-beta primer mix were used. MiXCR was run by TCRdb on the 5' RACE reads, yielding one entry per CDR3 protein. Here the sample spans 720,000 or so distinct CDR3 sequences, 40% to 50% being singletons. The chain is built from TRBV7-3 and TRBJ2-3; possible D gene TRBD1, 6 bases. This receptor was obtained from a man older than 75 in good health. Sequenced material: blood. CDR3 sequence: CASSPRQAFSTDTQYF. DNA for the CDR3: TGTGCCAGCAGCCCCCGACAGGCCTTCAGCACAGATACGCAGTATTTT.